The source of this T cell receptor (beta chain) is a study of T cells in Graves' hyperthyroidism and ophthalmopathy. Overall study: Upon initial diagnosis and before any treatment, peripheral blood was collected. Study-level findings and limits: The majority of expanded thyroid clonotypes above 0.001 also appeared in blood.

TCR beta CDR3 regions were amplified from RNA transcripts. Using the HTBI primer set, a first-round RT-PCR was run on the TCR CDR3. TCRdb independently ran MiXCR on the multiplex PCR reads; one entry per CDR3 protein. The data contain around 300,000 distinct CDR3 sequences, about an eighth of them singletons. The germline gives CDR1 SEHNR, CDR2 FQNEAQ (reference sequence). V shed 5 bases, J shed 5 bases, and the junction held 5 bases outside the gene matches. This CDR3 region has 13 residues. Details on this clonotype: The antigen is undetermined.

Recently diagnosed hyperthyroidism of less than 2 months' duration affected patients aged 18 to 65. Each diagnosis was grounded in clinical symptoms, serum thyroxine and TRAb, thyroid ultrasound, and orbital computed tomography. The receptor comes from a woman in her twenties or thirties with Graves' hyperthyroidism that later progressed to Graves' ophthalmopathy. The J gene is TRBJ2-7, the V gene TRBV7-9; 8 bases are shared with TRBD2. The specimen was blood. The CDR3 loop reads CASSASGSDEQYF. CDR3 in DNA: TGTGCCAGCAGCGCGAGCGGGAGCGACGAGCAGTACTTC.